This entry describes one TCR beta chain. Its antigen is unknown. Building of the TCR beta libraries involved iRepertoire HTBI primers and Arm-PCR of CDR3 regions. TCRdb recomputed calls from the multiplex PCR reads with MiXCR, one row per CDR3 protein. This sample has approximately 300,000 distinct CDR3 sequences; about a sixth occur once, and the top ten carry more than 30%. Trimming took off 6 bases at V and 0 bases at J, with 11 bases between the two ends. This CDR3 contains 14 residues. The data derive from a study of regulatory T cells in long-lasting Graves disease. Study-wide points: Accuracy was possibly reduced by small sample size.

As for time point: newly diagnosed GD, antithyroid drugs for less than 3 months. From PBMCs, RNA was extracted and then used to make the TCR library. The material sequenced was peripheral blood mononuclear cells (PBMCs), taken at new diagnosis, from a patient treated with antithyroid drugs. This receptor was taken from a female donor with Graves disease. The genes are TRBV12-3 or TRBV12-4 and TRBJ1-1; D ambiguous. CDR3 amino acids: CASSRDGVNTEAFF. The CDR3 DNA sequence: TGTGCCAGCAGCCGAGACGGGGTGAACACTGAAGCTTTCTTT.